This T cell receptor (beta chain) was obtained from a study of graft-versus-host responses after intestinal transplantation. Study background: Each of the recipients got a multivisceral, liver-intestinal, or isolated intestinal transplant. Anti-thymocyte globulin induction preceded approximately three years of tacrolimus and steroid maintenance in all recipients. Findings and limits, study-wide: When patients had graft-donor T cell macrochimerism, their allografts held high graft-versus-host to host-versus-graft clonal ratios. The marrow of recipients harbored GvH clones, and ileum or blood showed some of them first.

About this clone: As yet, its antigen is unknown.

Sequenced by immunoSEQ multiplex PCR; TCRdb stores in-frame clones only, minus some. The sample has about 88,000 clones; approximately 94% are singletons. From germline, CDR1 is SGHVS and CDR2 FQNEAQ. V was pared by 0 bases and J by 2 bases, with 3 bases of the junction left unmatched. The CDR3 extends over 15 amino acids. The chain joins TRBV7-8 to TRBJ2-7; TRBD1 agrees at 8 bases. The sequence came from a human donor who was the organ donor for an intestinal transplant. Sequenced material: unstimulated CD4+ T cells sorted from spleen or lymph node cells, taken before transplant. The CDR3 protein is CASSLAGQVTYEQYF. The CDR3 DNA reads TGTGCCAGCAGCTTAGCGGGACAGGTAACCTACGAGCAGTACTTC.